This T cell receptor (beta chain) was profiled in a study of metastatic and nonmetastatic thyroid tumors. Whole-study context: Thyroid patients, malignant and benign, had repertoires compared across blood and tumor or nodule tissue. Study results and caveats: Versus benign nodules, malignant thyroid tumors reportedly had significantly higher TCR beta diversity, in blood and tumor.

There are 15 residues in the CDR3. V was clipped by 4 bases and J by 0 bases, with 14 bases between them. CDR1 and CDR2 from the germline V gene are DFQATT and SNEGSKA (reference sequence). Regarding this clone: Its target is not known.

Treatment of any kind had been given to no patient before thyroid surgery. Study processing details: For papillary thyroid cancer, a distant-metastasis classifier was constructed from CDR3 differences observed across clinicopathological groups. TCRdb used MiXCR to call clones anew from the PCR reads. These V and J calls derive from TCRdb rather than the authors' analysis. The sample comprises roughly 20,000 clones, about a third of which are singletons, and roughly 28% rests with the top ten. The chain employs TRBV20-1 and TRBJ2-3; D gene uncertain. The receptor was isolated from a female donor with papillary thyroid cancer or a benign thyroid nodule (not recorded which). Some clones in this sample may be carry-over from other donors' samples. Sequencing was carried out using tumor tissue. The CDR3 sequence: CSATSTELSTDTQYF. The DNA of the CDR3 is TGCAGTGCTACCTCAACCGAACTTAGCACAGATACGCAGTATTTT.